This TCR beta chain was sequenced for a study of T cells after yellow fever vaccination. UMIs were added to TCR cDNA along with a universal primer site when it was made by 5'RACE template switching. From the 5' RACE reads, TCRdb called clonotypes with MiXCR, one entry per CDR3 protein. In the table there are approximately 350,000 distinct CDR3 sequences, approximately 10% of which are singletons. Sequencing used PBMCs, obtained on the day of the first yellow fever vaccination. The receptor's source is a man aged 18 to 29 who received the YFV17D yellow fever vaccine.

As DNA, the CDR3 is TGTGCCAGCAGTTACTCACTAGCGCAACGGGGAAACGTAAGGGGTGAGCAGTACTTC. It codes for CASSYSLAQRGNVRGEQYF. V gene TRBV6-5 combines with J gene TRBJ2-7, with TRBD2 matching 7 bases. J lost 7 bases, V lost 0 bases, and 21 bases had no gene match. CDR3 length: 19 amino acids. Germline CDR1 MNHEY, CDR2 SVGAGI.